A single sample gave rise to the 24 T cell receptor beta chains below, sequenced in a study of T cell responses to AZD1222 COVID-19 vaccine. Sequenced by immunoSEQ multiplex PCR; TCRdb stores in-frame clones only, minus some. This table has about 78,000 clones, roughly 87% appearing once. Material: peripheral blood, obtained on day 0 of MenACWY control vaccination. Receptors originate from an adult in good health.

This chain joins TRBV7-9 and TRBJ1-6, with 7 bases fitting TRBD1. Germline lookup yields CDR1 SEHNR and CDR2 FQNEAQ (reference sequence). The J segment lost 4 bases and the V segment lost 6 bases, leaving 6 bases of the junction unmatched. This CDR3 is 15 amino acids long. DNA for the CDR3: TGTGCCAGCAGGGGGGCAGGGGGATATAATTCACCCCTCCACTTT. As protein: CASRGAGGYNSPLHF.

The genes are TRBV30 and TRBJ1-3; D perhaps matches TRBD1 (6 bases). Germline loops: CDR1 GTSNPN, CDR2 SVGIG (reference sequence). This CDR3 contains 16 residues. Trimming cost V 0 bases and J 4 bases, with 16 bases left between them. CDR3 nucleotide sequence: TGTGCCTGGAGTGTACGGGGGGCAGGGTCCGGAAACACCATATATTTT. As protein: CAWSVRGAGSGNTIYF.

CDR3: CATSRDGQRGQEAFF. The CDR3, as DNA: TGTGCCACCAGCAGAGATGGGCAGAGGGGCCAAGAAGCTTTCTTT. This chain joins TRBV15 and TRBJ1-1; D is possibly TRBD1 (5 bases). Per the germline V gene, CDR1 is LNHNV and CDR2 is YYDKDF (reference sequence). Trimming removed 0 bases at V and 8 bases at J, with 16 bases between. This CDR3 has 15 residues.

The rearrangement uses TRBV28 and TRBJ1-6; no clear D. The CDR3 runs to 15 residues. The germline gives CDR1 MDHEN, CDR2 SYDVKM. Trimming left V 3 bases short and J 6 bases short, with 12 bases between. This chain's CDR3 is CASSFAPKSNSPLHF. DNA for the CDR3: TGTGCCAGCAGTTTCGCCCCGAAATCTAATTCACCCCTCCACTTT.

The chain combines TRBV27 with TRBJ1-2; the D gene is possibly TRBD1 (5 bases). Trimming took 1 base from V and 6 from J, leaving 18 bases between them. This CDR3 spans 16 amino acids. Germline CDR1 MNHEY, CDR2 SMNVEV (reference sequence). As DNA, the CDR3 is TGTGCCAGCAGTTTATTTCCCCACGGGGGGAGGGATGGCTACACCTTC. Amino acids: CASSLFPHGGRDGYTF.

This clone was seen a few times. The V call is TRBV15, the J call TRBJ2-1; TRBD1 agrees at 7 bases. The length of the CDR3 is 16 residues. CDR1 and CDR2 from the germline V gene are LNHNV and YYDKDF (reference sequence). Trimming cost V 5 bases and J 4 bases; bases outside gene matches: 11. Here the CDR3 reads CATSAMRGPSYNEQFF. The CDR3 DNA is TGTGCCACCAGCGCAATGAGGGGGCCTAGTTACAATGAGCAGTTCTTC.

This rearrangement joins TRBV5-3 to TRBJ1-3; D unresolved. TRBV5-3 is an open reading frame, and its role is uncertain. The CDR3 contains 12 residues. V lost 10 bases to trimming and J lost 4 bases, with 12 bases between them. The CDR3, as DNA: TGTGCCCCTCGTGAAGGGGGAAACACCATATATTTT. It codes for CAPREGGNTIYF.

CDR3 nucleotides: TGTGCCAGCAGCCAAGGAGCGGGGAAAGCTTTCTTT. It is translated as CASSQGAGKAFF. The rearrangement uses TRBV3-1 (or the pseudogene TRBV3-2) and TRBJ1-1; D is undetermined. This CDR3 comprises 12 residues. Per the germline V gene, CDR1 is LGHDT and CDR2 is YNNKEL (reference sequence). V lost 1 base to trimming and J lost 9 bases, with 9 bases between them.

To note about this clone: Given a much more abundant clone one base away, this may be a read error. Different DNA sequences within this sample yield the same CDR3. The gene calls are TRBV12-3 or TRBV12-4 and TRBJ2-1, with D hard to call. CDR3 length: 12 amino acids. The V end lost 6 bases, the J end lost 3 bases, and 6 bases lay between the germline ends. CDR3 protein: CASSPDYNEQFF. In DNA, the CDR3 is TGTGCCAGCAGCCCAGACTACAATGAGCAGTTCTTC.

V is TRBV19 and J is TRBJ1-5; the match to TRBD1 covers 9 bases. The germline V gene encodes CDR1 LNHDA and CDR2 SQIVND (reference sequence). The ends lost 7 bases at V and 9 bases at J; junction bases unmatched: 4. The CDR3 contains 12 residues. The CDR3 sequence: CASTTGGGPQHF. The CDR3 DNA reads TGTGCCAGTACTACAGGGGGCGGGCCCCAGCATTTT.

V gene TRBV30 combines with J gene TRBJ2-7; the D gene is possibly TRBD2 (5 bases). The CDR3 has 12 amino acids. V lost 7 bases and J 0 bases, leaving 10 bases between the germline ends. CDR1 and CDR2 from the germline V gene are GTSNPN and SVGIG (reference sequence). The CDR3 region is CALSGNSYEQYF. The CDR3 DNA reads as TGTGCCTTGAGCGGAAACTCCTACGAGCAGTACTTC. The whole variable domain, remainder taken from reference TRBV30 and TRBJ2-7, is SQTIHQWPATLVQPVGSPLSLECTVEGTSNPNLYWYRQAAGRGLQLLFYSVGIGQISSEVPQNLSASRPQDRQFILSSKKLLLSDSGFYLCALSGNSYEQYFGPGTRLTVT.

The chain has TRBV24-1 and TRBJ1-2; 7 nucleotides agree with TRBD1. V shed 5 bases and J 6 bases; nucleotides not matched to a gene: 11. Germline assignment: CDR1 KGHDR and CDR2 SFDVKD. This CDR3 is built from 15 residues. CDR3 sequence: CATSGGDSSYHGYTF. The CDR3 DNA reads as TGTGCCACCAGTGGGGGGGACAGCTCCTATCATGGCTACACCTTC.

The V and J genes are TRBV28 and TRBJ1-2; 8 positions agree with TRBD1. From germline, CDR1 is MDHEN and CDR2 SYDVKM. The CDR3 runs 17 residues. With 5 bases clipped from V and 1 base from J, the junction kept 12 bases outside the gene matches. CDR3 region: CASSRARTGKLNYGYTF. The DNA of the CDR3 is TGTGCCAGCAGTCGGGCTCGGACAGGGAAACTTAACTATGGCTACACCTTC.

CDR3 DNA: TGTGCCATCAGTTTCGGACAGGGTCAGCCCCAGCATTTT. This translates into CAISFGQGQPQHF. J is TRBJ1-5 and V is TRBV10-3; the match to TRBD1 covers 8 bases. The CDR3 spans 13 residues. The germline gives CDR1 ENHRY, CDR2 SYGVKD. V trimming: 5 bases; J trimming: 6 bases; junction bases outside the gene matches: 3.

The chain combines TRBV5-8 with TRBJ1-4; no definite D call. CDR1 is SGHTS and CDR2 is YDEGEE in the germline V gene. The CDR3 loop spans 15 amino acids. V dropped 0 bases and J dropped 3 bases, with 9 bases sitting between them. The CDR3 protein is CASSLGSSSNEKLFF. CDR3 nucleotide sequence: TGTGCCAGCAGCTTGGGGAGCAGCTCTAATGAAAAACTGTTTTTT.

This chain connects TRBV4-1 to TRBJ1-1; 7 nucleotides line up with TRBD1. V lost 2 bases and J lost 1; bases outside the gene matches: 4. The germline gives CDR1 MGHRA, CDR2 YSYEKL. This CDR3 has 15 residues. Here the CDR3 reads CASSQTGQANTEAFF. The DNA for the CDR3 is TGCGCCAGCAGCCAAACTGGACAGGCGAACACTGAAGCTTTCTTT.

This chain connects TRBV13 to TRBJ1-1; perhaps TRBD1 as D (6 bases). CDR1 is PRHDT, CDR2 FYEKMQ, per germline (reference sequence). V was cut by 5 bases and J by 0 bases, with 13 bases left in between. The CDR3 is 15 residues long. The CDR3 DNA follows: TGTGCCAGCAGCCCGGACAGAGCTATGAACACTGAAGCTTTCTTT. It codes for CASSPDRAMNTEAFF. Combining the CDR3 with reference TRBV13 and TRBJ1-1 gives the whole variable domain AAGVIQSPRHLIKEKRETATLKCYPIPRHDTVYWYQQGPGQDPQFLISFYEKMQSDKGSIPDRFSAQQFSDYHSELNMSSLELGDSALYFCASSPDRAMNTEAFFGQGTRLTVV.

This chain uses TRBV3-1 (or the pseudogene TRBV3-2) with TRBJ2-2; 7 bases fit TRBD2. The CDR3 has 14 residues. Trimming cost V 1 base and J 7 bases; bases outside gene matches: 3. CDR1 LGHDT and CDR2 YNNKEL come from the germline V gene (reference sequence). The CDR3 DNA follows: TGTGCCAGCAGCCAAGCGGCGGGGGTCGGGGAGCTGTTTTTT. Translation: CASSQAAGVGELFF.

The chain has TRBV12-5 and TRBJ2-5; 16 bases line up with TRBD2. The CDR3 contains 19 residues. Germline trimming cut 0 bases from V and 2 bases from J; bases unmatched to any gene: 6. Per germline, CDR1 LGHNT and CDR2 FRNRAP. CDR3 protein: CASGLVTGTSGGVQETQYF. CDR3 sequence (DNA): TGTGCTAGTGGTTTGGTAACCGGGACTAGCGGGGGGGTGCAAGAGACCCAGTACTTC.

The CDR3 loop is CASSLATSFRQETQYF. In DNA form, the CDR3 reads TGTGCCAGCAGCTTAGCGACTAGCTTCCGGCAGGAGACCCAGTACTTC. The chain couples TRBV11-2 to TRBJ2-5, with TRBD2 identical over 7 bases. CDR1 is SGHAT and CDR2 is FQNNGV in the germline V gene. Unmatched junction bases numbered 10, after V lost 1 base and J lost 5 bases. The CDR3 loop spans 16 amino acids.

The genes are TRBV11-3 and TRBJ2-1; 11 nucleotides match TRBD2. CDR1 is SGHNT, CDR2 YENEEA, per germline. The CDR3 is made up of 15 amino acids. Trimming took 8 bases from V and 3 from J; bases not matched to a gene: 6. The CDR3 sequence: CASGITSGGYNEQFF. The CDR3 DNA sequence: TGTGCCAGCGGGATAACTAGCGGGGGCTACAATGAGCAGTTCTTC. The full variable domain, with the rest looked up from reference TRBV11-3 and TRBJ2-1, is EAGVVQSPRYKIIEKKQPVAFWCNPISGHNTLYWYLQNLGQGPELLIRYENEEAVDDSQLPKDRFSAERLKGVDSTLKIQPAELGDSAVYLCASGITSGGYNEQFFGPGTRLTVL.

V usage is TRBV30 and J usage is TRBJ2-1; TRBD2 matches at 9 bases. The CDR3 loop spans 14 amino acids. Trimming at V came to 5 bases and at J to 10 bases, leaving 12 bases not matched to a gene. The germline V gene encodes CDR1 GTSNPN and CDR2 SVGIG (reference sequence). The DNA of the CDR3 is TGTGCCTGGGGCTCAGGGACTAGCCTGCACGAGCAGTTCTTC. As protein: CAWGSGTSLHEQFF.

This clone was detected once. V is TRBV7-6 and J is TRBJ2-5, with 7 nucleotides matching TRBD2. The CDR3 consists of 15 residues. With V trimmed by 2 bases and J by 5 bases, 8 bases remained unmatched. Germline V lookup: CDR1 SGHVS, CDR2 FNYEAQ. The CDR3 sequence: CASSLPPGGGETQYF. The CDR3, as DNA: TGTGCCAGCAGCTTACCACCGGGAGGAGGGGAGACCCAGTACTTC.

CDR3 residues: CASSQEQGENEKLFF. In DNA form, the CDR3 reads TGTGCCAGCAGCCAAGAACAGGGAGAAAATGAAAAACTGTTTTTT. The rearrangement joins TRBV4-2 to TRBJ1-4, with D tentatively TRBD1 (6 bases). The CDR3 spans 15 residues. Trimming took 0 bases from V and 5 from J, leaving 10 bases between them. Germline values: CDR1 LGHNA, CDR2 YNFKEQ.